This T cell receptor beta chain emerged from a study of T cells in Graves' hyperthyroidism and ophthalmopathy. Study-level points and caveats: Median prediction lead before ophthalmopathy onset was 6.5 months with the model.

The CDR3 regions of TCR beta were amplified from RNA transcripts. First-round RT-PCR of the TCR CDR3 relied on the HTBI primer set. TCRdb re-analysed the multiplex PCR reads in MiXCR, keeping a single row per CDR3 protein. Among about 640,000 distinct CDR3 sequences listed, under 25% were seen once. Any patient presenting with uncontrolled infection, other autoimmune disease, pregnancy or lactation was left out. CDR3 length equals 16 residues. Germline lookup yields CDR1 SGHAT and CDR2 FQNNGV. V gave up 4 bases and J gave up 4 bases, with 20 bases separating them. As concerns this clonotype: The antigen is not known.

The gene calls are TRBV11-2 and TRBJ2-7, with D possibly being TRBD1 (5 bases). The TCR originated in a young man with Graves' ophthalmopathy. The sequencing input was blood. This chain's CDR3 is CASSSNKGHAPYEQYF. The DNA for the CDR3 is TGTGCCAGCAGCTCAAATAAAGGACACGCACCTTACGAGCAGTACTTC.